This TCR beta chain was sequenced for a study of blood T cells in healthy people across ages. Researchers collected approximately 9.9 milliliters of peripheral blood from every single donor. The CDR3 loop spans 20 amino acids. V was clipped by 3 bases and J by 0 bases; unmatched bases: 16. CDR1 and CDR2 from the germline V gene are SGDLS and YYNGEE. A sample-barcoded 5' primer and a J-beta primer mix were used in a second PCR of about 7 to 11 cycles. Each cDNA molecule was tagged by a template-switch adaptor with 12 random nucleotides. TCRdb recomputed calls from the 5' RACE reads with MiXCR, one row per CDR3 protein. Seen here are roughly 730,000 distinct CDR3 sequences, about 56% observed once, and the top ten hold roughly 24%.

This TCR was sampled from a man in his forties in good health. The source material was blood. The chain combines TRBV9 with TRBJ2-3, with 10 positions matching TRBD2. The CDR3 reads CASSGFGGAASGGSTDTQYF. In DNA, the CDR3 is TGTGCCAGCAGCGGCTTCGGGGGGGCGGCTAGCGGGGGTAGCACAGATACGCAGTATTTT.